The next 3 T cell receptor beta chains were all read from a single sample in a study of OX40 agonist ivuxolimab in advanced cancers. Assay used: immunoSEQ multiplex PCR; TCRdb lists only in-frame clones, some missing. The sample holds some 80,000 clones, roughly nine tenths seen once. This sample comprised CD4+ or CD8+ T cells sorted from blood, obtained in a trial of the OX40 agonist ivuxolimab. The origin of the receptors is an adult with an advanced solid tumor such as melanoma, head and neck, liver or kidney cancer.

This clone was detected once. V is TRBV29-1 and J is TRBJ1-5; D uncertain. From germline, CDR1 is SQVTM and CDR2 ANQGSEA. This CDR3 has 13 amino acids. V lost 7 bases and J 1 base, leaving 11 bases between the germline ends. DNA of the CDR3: TGCAGCGCTAAGGTGGGGAGCAATCAGCCCCAGCATTTT. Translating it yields CSAKVGSNQPQHF.

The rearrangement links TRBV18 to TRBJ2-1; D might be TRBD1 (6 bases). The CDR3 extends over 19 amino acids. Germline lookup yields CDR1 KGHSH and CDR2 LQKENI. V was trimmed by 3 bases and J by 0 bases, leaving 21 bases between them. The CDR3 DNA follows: TGTGCCAGCTCACCTACAAGGACAGCGCTGGCGAGCTCCTACAATGAGCAGTTCTTC. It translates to CASSPTRTALASSYNEQFF.

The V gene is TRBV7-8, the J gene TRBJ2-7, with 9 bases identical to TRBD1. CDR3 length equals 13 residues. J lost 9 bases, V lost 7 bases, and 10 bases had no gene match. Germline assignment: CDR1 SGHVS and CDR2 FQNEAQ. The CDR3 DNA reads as TGTGCCAGCACCACAGGGGGCGCAGTACGGCAGTACTTC. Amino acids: CASTTGGAVRQYF.